The 2 T cell receptor beta chains presented below share a single source sample, sequenced in a study of identical twins. TCRdb reanalysed the 5' RACE reads using MiXCR and keeps one entry per CDR3 protein. Of some 230,000 distinct CDR3 sequences listed, 6.5% to 8% are singletons. The same sample was also used in a study of T cells expressing NK-cell markers.

Material for sequencing was CD8+ T cells sorted from blood. The origin of the receptors is a young woman in good health.

This clonotype has a count of ten or more. The rearrangement joins TRBV29-1 to TRBJ2-7; no clear D gene. This CDR3 has 14 residues. CDR1 and CDR2 (germline): SQVTM, ANQGSEA. Trimming took off 4 bases at V and 7 bases at J, with 20 bases between the two ends. In DNA form, the CDR3 reads TGCAGCGTTGCCCCCACCGGGCCTTTGGGGGAGCAGTACTTC. Translating gives CSVAPTGPLGEQYF.

This chain connects TRBV6-5 to TRBJ1-5; possible D gene TRBD1, 5 bases. V dropped 6 bases and J dropped 9 bases, with 12 bases sitting between them. The V gene's germline CDR1 is MNHEY and CDR2 SVGAGI. The CDR3 spans 12 residues. CDR3 DNA sequence: TGTGCCAGCAGCAAAGGGGACGGGCCCCAGCATTTT. This encodes CASSKGDGPQHF.